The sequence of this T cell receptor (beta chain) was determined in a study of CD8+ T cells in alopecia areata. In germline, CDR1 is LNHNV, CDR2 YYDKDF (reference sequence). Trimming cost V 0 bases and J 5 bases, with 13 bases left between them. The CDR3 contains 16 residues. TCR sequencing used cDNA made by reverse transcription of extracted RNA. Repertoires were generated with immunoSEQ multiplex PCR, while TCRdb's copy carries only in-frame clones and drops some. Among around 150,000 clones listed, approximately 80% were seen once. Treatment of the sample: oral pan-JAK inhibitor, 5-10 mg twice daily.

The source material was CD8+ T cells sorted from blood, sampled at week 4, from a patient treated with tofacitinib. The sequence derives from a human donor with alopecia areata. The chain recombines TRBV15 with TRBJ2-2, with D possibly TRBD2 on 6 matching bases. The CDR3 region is CATSRDRSSATGELFF. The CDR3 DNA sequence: TGTGCCACCAGCAGAGATCGTTCTAGCGCGACCGGGGAGCTGTTTTTT. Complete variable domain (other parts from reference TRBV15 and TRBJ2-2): DAMVIQNPRYQVTQFGKPVTLSCSQTLNHNVMYWYQQKSSQAPKLLFHYYDKDFNNEADTPDNFQSRRPNTSFCFLDIRSPGLGDTAMYLCATSRDRSSATGELFFGEGSRLTVL.